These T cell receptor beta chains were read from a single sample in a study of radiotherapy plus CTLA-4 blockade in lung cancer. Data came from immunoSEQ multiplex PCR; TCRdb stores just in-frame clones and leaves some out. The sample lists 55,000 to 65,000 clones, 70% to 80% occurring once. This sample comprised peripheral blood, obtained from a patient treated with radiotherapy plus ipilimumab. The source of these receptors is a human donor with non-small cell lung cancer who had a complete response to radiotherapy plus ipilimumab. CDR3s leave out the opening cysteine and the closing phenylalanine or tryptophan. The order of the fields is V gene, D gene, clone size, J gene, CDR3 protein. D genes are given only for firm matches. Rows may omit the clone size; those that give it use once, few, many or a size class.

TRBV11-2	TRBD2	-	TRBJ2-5	ASSSPPGTREETQY
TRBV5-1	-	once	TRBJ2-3	ASSLFAITDTQY
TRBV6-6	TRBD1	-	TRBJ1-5	ASRTGTVSNQPQH
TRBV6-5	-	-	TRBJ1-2	ASRPTENYGYT
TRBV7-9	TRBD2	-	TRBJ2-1	ASRSTGGPHNEQF
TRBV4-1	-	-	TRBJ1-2	ASSQGHNYGYT
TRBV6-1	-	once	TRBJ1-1	ASFIRVMNTEAF
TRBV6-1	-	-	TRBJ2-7	ASSDQGALGGYEQY
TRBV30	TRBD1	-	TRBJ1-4	AWIGGTGYEKLF
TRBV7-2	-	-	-	ASSLDYEQY
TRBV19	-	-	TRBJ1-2	ASTLGRGTNYGYT
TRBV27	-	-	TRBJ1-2	ASSLEGRGGYT
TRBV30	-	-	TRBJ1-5	AWSSRYNQPQH
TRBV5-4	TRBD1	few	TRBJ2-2	ASSRDRGLDGELF
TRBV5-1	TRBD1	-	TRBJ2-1	ASRLQGPSYNEQF
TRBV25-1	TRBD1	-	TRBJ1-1	ASSDREVWTEAF
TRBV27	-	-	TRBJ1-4	ASSGRGNQEKLF
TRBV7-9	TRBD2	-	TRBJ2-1	ASSYVPGLGQNEQF
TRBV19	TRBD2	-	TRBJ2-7	ASSARGLGRHEQY
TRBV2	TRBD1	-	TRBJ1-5	ASRRDRYSNQPQH
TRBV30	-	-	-	AWSAGYEQY
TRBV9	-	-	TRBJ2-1	ASSAGLIDEQF
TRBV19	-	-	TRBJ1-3	ASSIGGTKAGNTIY
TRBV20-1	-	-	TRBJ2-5	SVRAEETQY
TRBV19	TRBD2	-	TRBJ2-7	ASSSRTSGLIYEQY
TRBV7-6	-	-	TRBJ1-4	ASSPQIANEKLF
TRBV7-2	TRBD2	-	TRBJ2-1	ASSAGTSGSNEQF
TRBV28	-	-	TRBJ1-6	ASRSTDSPLH
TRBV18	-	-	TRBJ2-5	ASSPYRSSGTQETQY
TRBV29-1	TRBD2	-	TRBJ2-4	MAGGNIQY
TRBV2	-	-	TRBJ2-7	ASSDSWASHEQY
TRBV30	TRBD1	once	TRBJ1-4	AWTRPGQGFEKLF
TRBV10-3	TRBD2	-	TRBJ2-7	AICGGPRRHSPSGRLRDEQY
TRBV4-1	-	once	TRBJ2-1	ASSQGRTENNEQF
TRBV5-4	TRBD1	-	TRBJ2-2	ASSWDRRVTGELF